This T cell receptor (beta chain) was found in a study of tumor and adjacent non-tumor tissue in lung cancer. The template was RNA from unsorted bulk tissue. Germline V gene lookup returns CDR1 MNHNY and CDR2 SVGAGI (reference sequence). The CDR3 is 16 residues long. Trimming left V 8 bases short and J 5 bases short, with 21 bases between. Study results and caveats: In normal lung, the top 100 clones were significantly more dominant than in tumor. Tumor tissue had significantly higher TCR diversity than normal lung.

Comments on this clonotype: The antigen is undetermined. Given a much more abundant clone one base away, this may be a read error.

The library came from three nested PCR rounds adapted from ARM-PCR protocols. TCRdb called the multiplex PCR reads again in MiXCR, with one record for every CDR3 protein. The sample yields 120,000 or so distinct CDR3 sequences, about 66% seen once. The rearrangement joins TRBV6-6 to TRBJ1-4; D not certain. Sequenced sample: lung tumor tissue. The TCR originated in a young man with non-small cell lung cancer. CDR3 in DNA: TGTGCCAGCGGAACCCCCTCCGGGCCGTCAAATGAAAAACTGTTTTTT. Translating it yields CASGTPSGPSNEKLFF.